Listed below are T cell receptor beta chains from one sample, sequenced in a study of cytomegalovirus exposure and HLA in healthy donors. Clones were sequenced by immunoSEQ multiplex PCR, and TCRdb holds only the in-frame ones, with some missing. This table has 250,000 to 400,000 clones, 88% appearing once. Sequences were obtained from PBMCs. Source of these receptors: a man aged 30 to 45 in good health and CMV-seronegative. CDR3s include the opening cysteine and the closing phenylalanine or tryptophan. A D gene is named only where the DNA matches it firmly. Clone size, where shown, is once, few, many, or a class for clones that have expanded.

TRBV15	TRBD1	once	TRBJ2-3	CATSNRQGKGTDTQYF	TGTGCCACCAGCAATCGACAGGGAAAGGGAACAGATACGCAGTATTTT
TRBV4-3	.	.	TRBJ1-6	CASSQDPLTGFSPLHF	TGCGCCAGCAGCCAAGATCCGCTCACAGGGTTCTCACCCCTCCACTTT
TRBV7-9	.	.	TRBJ2-2	CASTPRAGNTGELFF	TGTGCCAGCACCCCTCGGGCGGGGAACACCGGGGAGCTGTTTTTT
TRBV5-1	.	.	TRBJ1-2	CASSLDQGGGYGYTF	TGCGCCAGCAGCTTGGACCAGGGAGGTGGCTATGGCTACACCTTC
TRBV19	TRBD1	.	TRBJ1-2	CASSTRQGASDYTF	TGTGCCAGTAGTACCCGCCAGGGGGCTTCTGACTACACCTTC
TRBV29-1	TRBD2	once	TRBJ2-7	CSVARGGAGYEQYF	TGCAGCGTTGCCCGCGGGGGGGCAGGGTACGAGCAGTACTTC
TRBV2	.	.	TRBJ2-4	CASSEDQGNKNIQYF	TGTGCCAGCAGTGAAGATCAGGGGAACAAAAACATTCAGTACTTC
TRBV5-6	.	.	TRBJ2-4	CASSFMEIAKNIQYF	TGTGCCAGCAGCTTTATGGAGATAGCCAAAAACATTCAGTACTTC
TRBV27	TRBD1	.	TRBJ1-2	CASRGQDFNYGYTF	TGTGCCAGCAGGGGACAGGATTTTAACTATGGCTACACCTTC
TRBV18	.	.	TRBJ2-2	CASSPGRGTTGELFF	TGTGCCAGCTCACCAGGGCGGGGTACGACCGGGGAGCTGTTTTTT
TRBV6-5	TRBD2	.	TRBJ2-1	CASSHFSGGDYNEQFF	TGTGCCAGCAGTCACTTTAGCGGGGGGGATTACAATGAGCAGTTCTTC
TRBV2	TRBD2	.	TRBJ2-5	CASTNRGGQETQYF	TGTGCCAGCACCAATCGGGGAGGGCAAGAGACCCAGTACTTC
TRBV6-5	TRBD1	.	TRBJ2-7	CASSFHRGRSYEQYF	TGTGCCAGCAGTTTCCACAGGGGAAGGTCCTACGAGCAGTACTTC
TRBV10-3	TRBD2	once	TRBJ2-7	CAIRGTSGGTYEQYF	TGTGCCATCAGGGGGACTAGCGGGGGAACCTACGAGCAGTACTTC
TRBV27	TRBD1	.	TRBJ1-1	CASSPRAGGNTEAFF	TGTGCCAGCTCACCTCGGGCAGGGGGCAACACTGAAGCTTTCTTT
TRBV5-1	.	.	TRBJ2-7	CASSLEGDYEQYF	TGCGCCAGCAGCTTAGAGGGGGACTACGAGCAGTACTTC
TRBV2	TRBD2	few	TRBJ2-7	CASRTSPYEQYF	TGTGCCAGTAGGACTAGTCCCTACGAGCAGTACTTC
TRBV5-1	TRBD1	.	TRBJ2-7	CASSVRDRGSNEQYF	TGCGCCAGCAGCGTCCGGGACAGGGGGAGCAACGAGCAGTACTTC
TRBV25-1	TRBD2	.	TRBJ2-2	CASSELTSGGDDTGELFF	TGTGCCAGCAGTGAATTGACTAGCGGGGGGGACGACACCGGGGAGCTGTTTTTT
TRBV11-2	TRBD1	.	TRBJ1-1	CASSSFTGGTEAFF	TGTGCCAGCAGCTCATTCACAGGGGGGACTGAAGCTTTCTTT
TRBV5-6	TRBD2	.	TRBJ2-3	CASSLVGSGGTQYF	TGTGCCAGCAGCCTGGTGGGTAGCGGGGGTACGCAGTATTTT
TRBV5-6	.	few	TRBJ2-7	CASSTFGFDEQYF	TGTGCCAGCAGCACGTTCGGGTTTGACGAGCAGTACTTC
TRBV6-5	TRBD1	.	TRBJ2-5	CASRDSGGGETQYF	TGTGCCAGCAGGGACTCAGGGGGCGGGGAGACCCAGTACTTC
TRBV11-3	TRBD2	.	TRBJ2-1	CASSSLGGSNEQFF	TGTGCCAGCAGCTCCCTGGGAGGGAGCAATGAGCAGTTCTTC
TRBV4-1	TRBD1	.	TRBJ1-1	CASRRTGGKNTEAFF	TGCGCCAGCAGACGGACAGGGGGCAAAAACACTGAAGCTTTCTTT
TRBV18	.	.	TRBJ2-3	CASSPSLSDTQYF	TGTGCCAGCTCACCCTCTCTTTCAGATACGCAGTATTTT
TRBV19	.	.	TRBJ1-1	CASSGRGATTEAFF	TGTGCCAGTAGTGGCCGCGGGGCGACCACTGAAGCTTTCTTT